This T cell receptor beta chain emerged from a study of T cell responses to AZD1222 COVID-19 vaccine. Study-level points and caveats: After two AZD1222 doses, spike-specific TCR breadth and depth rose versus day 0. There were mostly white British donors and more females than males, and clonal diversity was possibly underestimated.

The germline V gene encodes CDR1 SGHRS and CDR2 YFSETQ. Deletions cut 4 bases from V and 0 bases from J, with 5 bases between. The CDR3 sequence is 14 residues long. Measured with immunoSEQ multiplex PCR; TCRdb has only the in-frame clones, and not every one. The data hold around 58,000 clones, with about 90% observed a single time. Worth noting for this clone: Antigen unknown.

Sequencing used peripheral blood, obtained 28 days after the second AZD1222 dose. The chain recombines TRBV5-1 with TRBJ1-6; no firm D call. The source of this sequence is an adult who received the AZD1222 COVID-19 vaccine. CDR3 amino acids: CASSQSSYNSPLHF. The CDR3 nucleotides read TGCGCCAGCAGCCAGAGCTCCTATAATTCACCCCTCCACTTT.